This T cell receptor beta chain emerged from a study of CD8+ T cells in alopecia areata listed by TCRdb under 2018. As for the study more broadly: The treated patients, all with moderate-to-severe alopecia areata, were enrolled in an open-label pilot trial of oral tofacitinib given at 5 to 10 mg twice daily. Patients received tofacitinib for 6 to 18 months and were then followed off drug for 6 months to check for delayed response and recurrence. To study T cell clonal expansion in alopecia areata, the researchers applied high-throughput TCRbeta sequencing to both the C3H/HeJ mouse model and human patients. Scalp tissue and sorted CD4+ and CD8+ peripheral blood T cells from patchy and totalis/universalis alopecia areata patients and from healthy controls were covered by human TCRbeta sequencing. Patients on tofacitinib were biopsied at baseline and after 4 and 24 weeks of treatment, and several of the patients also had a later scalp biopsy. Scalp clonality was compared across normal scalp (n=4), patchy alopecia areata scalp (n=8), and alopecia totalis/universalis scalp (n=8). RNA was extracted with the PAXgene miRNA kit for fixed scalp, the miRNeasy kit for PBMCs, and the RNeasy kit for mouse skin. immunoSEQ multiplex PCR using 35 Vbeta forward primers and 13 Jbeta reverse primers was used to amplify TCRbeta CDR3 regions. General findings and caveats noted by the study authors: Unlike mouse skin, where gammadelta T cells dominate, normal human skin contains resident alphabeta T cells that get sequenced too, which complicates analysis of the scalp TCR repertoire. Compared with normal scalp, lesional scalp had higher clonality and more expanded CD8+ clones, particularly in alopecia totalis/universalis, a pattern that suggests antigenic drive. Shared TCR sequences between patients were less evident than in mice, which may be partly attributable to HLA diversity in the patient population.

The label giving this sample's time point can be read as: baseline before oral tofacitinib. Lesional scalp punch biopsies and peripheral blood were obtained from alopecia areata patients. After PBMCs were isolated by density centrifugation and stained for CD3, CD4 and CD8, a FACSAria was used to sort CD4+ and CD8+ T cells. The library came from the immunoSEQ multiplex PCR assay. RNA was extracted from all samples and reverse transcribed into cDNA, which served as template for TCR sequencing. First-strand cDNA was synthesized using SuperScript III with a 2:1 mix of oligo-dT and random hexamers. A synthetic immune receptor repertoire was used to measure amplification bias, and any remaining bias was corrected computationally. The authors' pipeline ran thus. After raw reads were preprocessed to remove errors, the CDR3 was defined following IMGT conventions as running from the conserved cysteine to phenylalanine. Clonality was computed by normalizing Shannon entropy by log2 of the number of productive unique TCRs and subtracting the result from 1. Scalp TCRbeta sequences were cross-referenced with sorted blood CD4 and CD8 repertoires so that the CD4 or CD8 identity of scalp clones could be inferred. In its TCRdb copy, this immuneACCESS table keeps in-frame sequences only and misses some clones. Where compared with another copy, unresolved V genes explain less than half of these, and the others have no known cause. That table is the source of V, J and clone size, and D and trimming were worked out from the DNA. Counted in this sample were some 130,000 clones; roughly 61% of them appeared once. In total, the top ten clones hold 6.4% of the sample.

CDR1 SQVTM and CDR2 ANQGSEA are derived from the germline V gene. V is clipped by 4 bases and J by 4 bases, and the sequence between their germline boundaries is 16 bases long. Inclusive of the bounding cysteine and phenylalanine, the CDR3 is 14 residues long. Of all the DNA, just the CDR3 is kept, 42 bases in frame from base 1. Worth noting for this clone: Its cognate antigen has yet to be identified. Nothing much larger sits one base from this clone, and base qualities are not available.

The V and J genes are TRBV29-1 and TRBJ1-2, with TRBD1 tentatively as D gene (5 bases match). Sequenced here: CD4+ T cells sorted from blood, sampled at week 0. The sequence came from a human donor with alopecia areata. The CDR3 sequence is CSVGRDGGAYGYTF. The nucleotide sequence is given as TGCAGCGTTGGGAGGGACGGAGGTGCCTATGGCTACACCTTC.